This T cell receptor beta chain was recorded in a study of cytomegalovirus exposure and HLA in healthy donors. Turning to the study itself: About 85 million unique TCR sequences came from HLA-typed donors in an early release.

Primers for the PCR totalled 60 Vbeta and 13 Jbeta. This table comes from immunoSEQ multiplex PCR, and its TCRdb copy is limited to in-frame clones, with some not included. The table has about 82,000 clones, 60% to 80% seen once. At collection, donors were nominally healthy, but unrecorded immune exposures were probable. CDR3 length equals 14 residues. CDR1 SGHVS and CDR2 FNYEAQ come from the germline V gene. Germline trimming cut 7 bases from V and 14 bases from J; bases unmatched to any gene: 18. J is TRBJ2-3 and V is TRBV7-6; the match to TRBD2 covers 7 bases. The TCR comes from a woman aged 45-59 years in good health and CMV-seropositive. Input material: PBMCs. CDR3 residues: CASTQREGQGFWYF. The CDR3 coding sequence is TGTGCCAGCACCCAAAGGGAGGGCCAGGGCTTCTGGTATTTT.